This paragraph reports one T cell receptor beta chain. Germline CDR1 MDHEN, CDR2 SYDVKM. Trimming stripped 3 bases from V and 6 bases from J, with 11 bases between. This CDR3 has 13 residues. This specimen belongs to a study of blood T cell repertoires in COVID-19. The repertoire was sequenced with immunoSEQ multiplex PCR; TCRdb's copy has only in-frame clones and lacks some. This sample carries some 70,000 clones, approximately 90% of them seen once, and the ten largest clones take approximately 6.8%. The sequence was collected from a woman older than 75 with active COVID-19. Input material: peripheral blood. V is TRBV28 and J is TRBJ1-1, with unresolved D. The CDR3 DNA is TGTGCCAGCAGTTTTAGTGGTAGCGCTGAAGCTTTCTTT. It codes for CASSFSGSAEAFF.